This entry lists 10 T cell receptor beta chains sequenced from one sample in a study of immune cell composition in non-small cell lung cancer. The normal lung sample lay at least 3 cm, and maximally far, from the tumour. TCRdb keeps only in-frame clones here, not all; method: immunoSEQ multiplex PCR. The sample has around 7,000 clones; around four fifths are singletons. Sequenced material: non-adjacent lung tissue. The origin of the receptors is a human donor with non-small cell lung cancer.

The CDR3 DNA reads TGTGCCAGCAGCCTCCCCAGGTTGGGGGACATTCAGTACTTC. This translates into CASSLPRLGDIQYF. The chain employs TRBV5-6 and TRBJ2-4; D is tentatively TRBD1 or TRBD2 (5 bases each). V gave up 4 bases and J gave up 8 bases, with 16 bases separating them. CDR1 and CDR2 (germline): SGHDT, YYEEEE. The length of the CDR3 is 14 residues.

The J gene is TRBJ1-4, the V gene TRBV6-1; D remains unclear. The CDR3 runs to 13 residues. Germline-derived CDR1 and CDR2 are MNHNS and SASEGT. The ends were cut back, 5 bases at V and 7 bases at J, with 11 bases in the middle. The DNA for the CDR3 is TGTGCCAGCAGTTATTTAGGAGGTGAAAAACTGTTTTTT. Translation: CASSYLGGEKLFF.

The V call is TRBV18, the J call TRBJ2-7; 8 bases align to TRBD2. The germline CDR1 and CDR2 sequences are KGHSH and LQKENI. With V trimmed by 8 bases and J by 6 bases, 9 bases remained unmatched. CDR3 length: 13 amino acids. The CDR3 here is CASSAPGGSEQYF. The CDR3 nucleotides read TGTGCCAGCAGTGCCCCGGGAGGGAGCGAGCAGTACTTC.

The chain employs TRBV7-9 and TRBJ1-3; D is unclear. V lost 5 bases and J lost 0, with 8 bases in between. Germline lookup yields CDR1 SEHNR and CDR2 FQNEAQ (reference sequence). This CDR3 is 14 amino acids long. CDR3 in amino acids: CASSPSVSGNTIYF. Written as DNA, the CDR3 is TGTGCCAGCAGCCCATCAGTCTCTGGAAACACCATATATTTT.

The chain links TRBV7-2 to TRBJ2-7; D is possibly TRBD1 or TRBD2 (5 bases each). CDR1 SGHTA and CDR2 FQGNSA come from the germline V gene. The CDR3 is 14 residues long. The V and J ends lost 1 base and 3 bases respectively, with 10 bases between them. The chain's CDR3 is CASSLEGTFYEQYF. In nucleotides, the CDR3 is TGTGCCAGCAGCTTAGAGGGGACCTTCTACGAGCAGTACTTC.

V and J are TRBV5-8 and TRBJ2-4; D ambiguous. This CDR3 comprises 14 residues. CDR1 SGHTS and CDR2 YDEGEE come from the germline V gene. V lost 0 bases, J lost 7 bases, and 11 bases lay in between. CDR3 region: CASSLVGMGNIQYF. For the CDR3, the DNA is TGTGCCAGCAGCTTGGTTGGGATGGGGAACATTCAGTACTTC.

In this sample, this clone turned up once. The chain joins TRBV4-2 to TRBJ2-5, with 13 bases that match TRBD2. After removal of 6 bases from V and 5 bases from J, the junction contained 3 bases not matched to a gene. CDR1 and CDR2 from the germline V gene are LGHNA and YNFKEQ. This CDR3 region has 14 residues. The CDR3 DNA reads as TGTGCCAGCAGTCCGGGACTAGCGGGGGAGACCCAGTACTTC. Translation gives CASSPGLAGETQYF.

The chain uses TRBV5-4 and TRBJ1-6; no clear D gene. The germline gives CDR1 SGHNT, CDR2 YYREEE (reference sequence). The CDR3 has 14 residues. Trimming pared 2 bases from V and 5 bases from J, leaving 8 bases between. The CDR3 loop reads CASSLGQNNSPLHF. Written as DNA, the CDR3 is TGTGCCAGCAGCTTAGGGCAAAATAATTCACCCCTCCACTTT.

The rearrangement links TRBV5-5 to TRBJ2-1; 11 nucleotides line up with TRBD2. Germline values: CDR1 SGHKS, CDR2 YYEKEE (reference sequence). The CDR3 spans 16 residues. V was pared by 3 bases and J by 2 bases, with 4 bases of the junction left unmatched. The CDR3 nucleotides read TGTGCCAGCAGCTGGCCGACTAGCGGGGCCTACAATGAGCAGTTCTTC. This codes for CASSWPTSGAYNEQFF.

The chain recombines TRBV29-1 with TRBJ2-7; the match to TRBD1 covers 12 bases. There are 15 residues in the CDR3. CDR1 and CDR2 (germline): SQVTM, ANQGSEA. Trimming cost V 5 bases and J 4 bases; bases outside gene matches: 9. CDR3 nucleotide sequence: TGCAGCGTTTCACTTCCGGGACAGGGGGCGTACGAGCAGTACTTC. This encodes CSVSLPGQGAYEQYF.